This TCR beta chain was captured in a study of OX40 agonist ivuxolimab in advanced cancers. Study overall: Enrollees could have had prior anti-PD-1, anti-PD-L1 or anti-CTLA-4 therapy, which about 40% had received. General observations from the study: Nonresponders, in some cases, also had low normalized T-cell clonal expansion. The study did not work out the antigen specificity of the expanded peripheral T cells.

This clone was seen a single time. What it recognizes is unknown. Losses at the gene ends were 5 bases for V and 9 bases for J; bases not matched to a gene: 7. Germline-derived CDR1 and CDR2 are MNHEY and SVGAGI. The length of the CDR3 is 14 residues. Clones were sequenced by immunoSEQ multiplex PCR, and TCRdb holds only the in-frame ones, with some missing. The sample gives 41,000 or so clones, approximately 86% of which show up once; 2.5% to 3% is in the top ten. The study sampled blood at baseline, cycle 4 day 1, and cycle 7 day 1. Sequencing used CD4+ or CD8+ T cells sorted from blood, obtained in a trial of the OX40 agonist ivuxolimab. The TCR was taken from an adult with an advanced solid tumor such as melanoma, head and neck, liver or kidney cancer. The chain links TRBV6-5 to TRBJ2-7, with 13 bases that match TRBD2. The CDR3 loop reads CASSTLAGGPGQYF. In nucleotides, the CDR3 is TGTGCCAGCAGTACACTAGCGGGAGGGCCGGGGCAGTACTTC.